These 27 T cell receptor beta chains came from one sample sequenced in a study of T-cell reconstitution after alpha-beta-depleted transplantation in children. Unique molecular identifiers were used to barcode this TCRbeta library. One entry per CDR3 protein, called by TCRdb with MiXCR from the PCR reads. The sample holds 800,000 to 1,000,000 distinct CDR3 sequences, 25% to 35% seen once. This specimen consisted of PBMCs, mostly from graft donor cells, obtained 360 days after TCRalphabeta/CD19-depleted stem cell transplant. These receptors originate from a boy in the first two years of life who had a stem cell transplant for SCID, so the T cells may come from the graft donor.

This clonotype occurred a few times. This sequence joins TRBV15 and TRBJ1-3; no reliable D call. The germline V gene encodes CDR1 LNHNV and CDR2 YYDKDF (reference sequence). V was clipped by 8 bases and J by 0 bases, with 11 bases between them. The CDR3 spans 14 residues. This chain's CDR3 is CATSRWNSGNTIYF. The CDR3 DNA sequence: TGTGCCACCTCTAGGTGGAACTCTGGAAACACCATATATTTT.

V is TRBV6-5 and J is TRBJ2-4, with D possibly being TRBD1 or TRBD2 (5 bases each). Trimming took 4 bases from V and 6 from J, leaving 16 bases between them. Germline CDR1 reads MNHEY; CDR2 reads SVGAGI. There are 15 residues in the CDR3. The CDR3 sequence is CASSSGKRGGNIQYF. CDR3 nucleotides: TGTGCCAGCAGTTCGGGGAAAAGGGGTGGAAACATTCAGTACTTC.

This clonotype has more than one count but fewer than ten. The chain joins TRBV20-1 to TRBJ2-3; 7 nucleotides match TRBD1. This CDR3 is 14 amino acids long. V was pared by 2 bases and J by 2 bases, with 4 bases of the junction left unmatched. CDR1 DFQATT and CDR2 SNEGSKA come from the germline V gene (reference sequence). CDR3 residues: CSARQDRATDTQYF. In nucleotides, the CDR3 is TGCAGTGCTAGACAAGACAGGGCCACAGATACGCAGTATTTT.

The table lists this clonotype with a few counts. V gene TRBV10-3 combines with J gene TRBJ2-3; 10 nucleotides line up with TRBD2. The CDR3 spans 16 residues. Losses at the gene ends were 6 bases for V and 3 bases for J; bases not matched to a gene: 9. Germline CDR1 ENHRY, CDR2 SYGVKD. The DNA of the CDR3 is TGTGCCATCAGGGATGATGGTAGCGGGGGGACAGATACGCAGTATTTT. Translating gives CAIRDDGSGGTDTQYF.

J is TRBJ1-4 and V is TRBV12-3 or TRBV12-4, with D possibly being TRBD1 (5 bases). The V gene lost 6 bases and the J gene lost 7 bases, with 15 bases spanning the gap. This CDR3 spans 14 amino acids. CDR3 protein: CASSSQGWGEKLFF. CDR3 nucleotide sequence: TGTGCCAGCAGCTCTCAGGGCTGGGGTGAAAAACTGTTTTTT.

This clonotype has only a few counts. The chain carries TRBV9 and TRBJ1-5; 8 positions match TRBD1. J lost 6 bases, V lost 4 bases, and 6 bases had no gene match. This CDR3 contains 14 residues. CDR1 is SGDLS, CDR2 YYNGEE, per germline. CDR3 sequence reads: CASSTGTGAQPQHF. The CDR3 coding sequence is TGTGCCAGCAGCACTGGGACAGGAGCTCAGCCCCAGCATTTT. Complete variable domain (other parts from reference TRBV9 and TRBJ1-5): DSGVTQTPKHLITATGQRVTLRCSPRSGDLSVYWYQQSLDQGLQFLIQYYNGEERAKGNILERFSAQQFPDLHSELNLSSLELGDSALYFCASSTGTGAQPQHFGDGTRLSIL.

This chain joins TRBV4-1 and TRBJ1-1; D might be TRBD1 (6 bases). CDR1 is MGHRA, CDR2 YSYEKL, per germline. This CDR3 comprises 16 residues. V was trimmed by 4 bases and J by 4 bases, leaving 19 bases between them. The DNA of the CDR3 is TGCGCCAGCAGCCCCTTAGTACAGGGTGGGGCCACTGAAGCTTTCTTT. As protein: CASSPLVQGGATEAFF.

This chain links TRBV12-3 or TRBV12-4 with TRBJ2-2; 7 nucleotides align to TRBD2. The junction had 13 bases not matched to a gene; V was cut back by 6 bases and J by 6 bases. The CDR3 contains 16 residues. CDR3 region: CASSRQGGGVSGELFF. As DNA, the CDR3 is TGTGCCAGCAGCCGTCAGGGCGGGGGAGTGTCCGGGGAGCTGTTTTTT.

The J gene is TRBJ2-3, the V gene TRBV7-6; a possible D gene is TRBD2 (7 bases). V was pared by 1 base and J by 5 bases, with 22 bases between. Germline CDR1 SGHVS, CDR2 FNYEAQ. The CDR3 has 18 amino acids. The CDR3 reads CASSLVPPPGGWGDTQYF. DNA for the CDR3: TGTGCCAGCAGCTTAGTCCCCCCCCCGGGGGGCTGGGGAGATACGCAGTATTTT.

The V call is TRBV28, the J call TRBJ2-7; weak D call: TRBD1 (5 bases). Germline values: CDR1 MDHEN, CDR2 SYDVKM. The CDR3 has 14 residues. Trimming cost V 1 base and J 6 bases, with 13 bases left between them. The chain's CDR3 is CASSLFGTGPEQYF. Written as DNA, the CDR3 is TGTGCCAGCAGTTTATTCGGCACAGGTCCCGAGCAGTACTTC.

CDR3 in amino acids: CASSSYSEGGEQYF. CDR3 in DNA: TGTGCCAGCAGCTCCTACAGCGAGGGAGGGGAGCAGTACTTC. The gene calls are TRBV5-5 and TRBJ2-7, with TRBD2 identical over 7 bases. The germline gives CDR1 SGHKS, CDR2 YYEKEE (reference sequence). After removal of 3 bases from V and 7 bases from J, the junction contained 10 bases not matched to a gene. The CDR3 consists of 14 residues.

This clonotype was seen a handful of times. The chain uses TRBV7-6 and TRBJ2-1; no firm D call. Germline values: CDR1 SGHVS, CDR2 FNYEAQ. The CDR3 spans 13 residues. Between the trimmed V and J ends, which lost 3 bases and 9 bases, there was a span of 12 bases. As DNA, the CDR3 is TGTGCCAGCAGCTTGGACCTACGAGGTGAGCAGTTCTTC. This sequence encodes CASSLDLRGEQFF. Filled out from reference TRBV7-6 and TRBJ2-1, the complete variable domain reads GAGVSQSPRYKVTKRGQDVALRCDPISGHVSLYWYRQALGQGPEFLTYFNYEAQQDKSGLPNDRFSAERPEGSISTLTIQRTEQRDSAMYRCASSLDLRGEQFFGPGTRLTVL.

V is TRBV12-3 or TRBV12-4 and J is TRBJ2-2; weak D call: TRBD1 (6 bases). V shed 3 bases and J shed 0 bases, with 20 bases lying between them. This CDR3 spans 19 amino acids. The CDR3: CASSFSLGAASPNTGELFF. CDR3 sequence (DNA): TGTGCCAGCAGTTTCTCCCTGGGGGCCGCTTCCCCGAACACCGGGGAGCTGTTTTTT.

This clonotype was detected ten times or more. The rearrangement joins TRBV9 to TRBJ2-1; D tentatively reads TRBD1 or TRBD2 (6 bases each). The V and J ends lost 4 bases and 10 bases respectively, with 18 bases between them. This CDR3 is built from 14 residues. Germline V gene lookup returns CDR1 SGDLS and CDR2 YYNGEE. The CDR3 bases are TGTGCCAGCAGCACAGCTGGGGGGCCGCGAGAGCAGTTCTTC. It translates to CASSTAGGPREQFF.

This sequence joins TRBV10-3 and TRBJ2-4, with D possibly being TRBD2 (5 bases). Germline CDR1 and CDR2: ENHRY and SYGVKD. V lost 0 bases, J lost 2 bases, and 11 bases lay in between. This CDR3 is 16 amino acids long. The CDR3 DNA is TGTGCCATCAGTGAGTCTGCTCCCGGGACCAAAAACATTCAGTACTTC. Translated, it gives CAISESAPGTKNIQYF.

This chain connects TRBV12-3 or TRBV12-4 to TRBJ2-7, with 9 bases matching TRBD1. The CDR3 totals 14 residues. V gave up 5 bases and J gave up 5 bases; unmatched junction bases: 7. The CDR3 DNA is TGTGCCAGCAGTATCGGGACAGGGATCCACGAGCAGTACTTC. This translates into CASSIGTGIHEQYF.

This sequence joins TRBV12-3 or TRBV12-4 and TRBJ2-5, with 8 nucleotides matching TRBD2. J lost 5 bases, V lost 7 bases, and 12 bases had no gene match. CDR3 size: 15 residues. CDR3 DNA sequence: TGTGCCAGCACAGAGAAACGGGGGGGCCTCGAGACCCAGTACTTC. It specifies CASTEKRGGLETQYF.

V usage is TRBV12-3 or TRBV12-4 and J usage is TRBJ2-7, with 14 bases fitting TRBD2. The CDR3 is 18 residues long. The V gene end was trimmed by 4 bases and the J gene end by 1 base; junction bases not matched to a gene: 9. The CDR3 DNA reads as TGTGCCAGCAGTTGGGGACTAGCGGGGGCCCCGAAGTCCTACGAGCAGTACTTC. Protein product: CASSWGLAGAPKSYEQYF.

This clonotype was counted a single time. The V and J genes are TRBV12-3 or TRBV12-4 and TRBJ2-3, with 8 bases aligning to TRBD2. The CDR3 is 18 residues long. Trimming at V came to 4 bases and at J to 0 bases, leaving 12 bases not matched to a gene. The CDR3 region has the DNA TGTGCCAGCAGTTGGGAACTACCGCGGGGGGATAGCACAGATACGCAGTATTTT. Translating gives CASSWELPRGDSTDTQYF.

V and J are TRBV12-3 or TRBV12-4 and TRBJ2-1; TRBD1 agrees at 8 bases. J gave up 7 bases and V 5 bases, and 16 bases lay outside the gene matches. CDR3 length: 17 amino acids. This CDR3 is CASSQTSRGRIGNEQFF. The CDR3 DNA reads TGTGCCAGCAGTCAAACATCCAGGGGGCGGATAGGGAATGAGCAGTTCTTC.

The rearrangement joins TRBV20-1 to TRBJ1-6; 9 bases align to TRBD1. The CDR3 has 15 residues. Germline V lookup: CDR1 DFQATT, CDR2 SNEGSKA (reference sequence). V dropped 3 bases and J dropped 5; count of bases not matched to a gene: 5. The CDR3 is CSARGQGSNNSPLHF. The CDR3 nucleotides read TGCAGTGCTAGGGGACAGGGATCGAATAATTCACCCCTCCACTTT.

This chain joins TRBV20-1 and TRBJ2-3, with D perhaps TRBD2 (7 bases). V dropped 5 bases and J dropped 6 bases, with 15 bases sitting between them. The CDR3 covers 13 residues. In germline, CDR1 is DFQATT, CDR2 SNEGSKA (reference sequence). The CDR3 nucleotides are TGCAGTGCTCCCTCGGGGGGCCCGGATACGCAGTATTTT. The encoded protein is CSAPSGGPDTQYF.

This clonotype was observed a handful of times. The genes are TRBV14 and TRBJ2-3; the D is unclear. The germline CDR1 and CDR2 sequences are SGHDN and FVKESK. V was clipped by 0 bases and J by 5 bases, with 12 bases between them. The CDR3 has 15 residues. In nucleotides, the CDR3 is TGTGCCAGCAGCCAAGACCTTCCTCGAGGAGATACGCAGTATTTT. This codes for CASSQDLPRGDTQYF.

This chain joins TRBV9 and TRBJ1-2; D is undetermined. The CDR3 extends over 13 amino acids. V lost 7 bases to trimming and J lost 6 bases, with 16 bases between them. Germline CDR1 reads SGDLS; CDR2 reads YYNGEE. The CDR3 DNA is TGTGCCAGCCGCGGGGAGGGAGGAAATGGCTACACCTTC. Translating it yields CASRGEGGNGYTF.

This clonotype was found a few times. This chain joins TRBV20-1 and TRBJ2-2, with TRBD2 matching over 8 bases. The junction had 6 bases not matched to a gene; V was cut back by 6 bases and J by 6 bases. Looked up from germline, CDR1 is DFQATT and CDR2 is SNEGSKA (reference sequence). The CDR3 sequence is 13 residues long. CDR3 DNA: TGCAGTGCCGCGGGGGGCGGGGCCGGGGAGCTGTTTTTT. This codes for CSAAGGGAGELFF.

CDR3 in DNA: TGCAGTGCCACAACAAATAGCAATCAGCCCCAGCATTTT. Encoded protein: CSATTNSNQPQHF. V and J are TRBV20-1 and TRBJ1-5; D is unresolved. This CDR3 spans 13 amino acids. Germline V gene sequence: CDR1 DFQATT, CDR2 SNEGSKA (reference sequence). Trimming took off 6 bases at V and 0 bases at J, with 9 bases between the two ends.

The chain recombines TRBV4-1 with TRBJ2-3, with 7 bases lining up with TRBD2. CDR1 MGHRA and CDR2 YSYEKL come from the germline V gene. The CDR3 contains 16 residues. V dropped 1 base and J dropped 1; count of bases not matched to a gene: 5. Here the CDR3 DNA reads TGCGCCAGCAGCCAAGGGGAGGGAATTGGCACAGATACGCAGTATTTT. Its protein product is CASSQGEGIGTDTQYF.